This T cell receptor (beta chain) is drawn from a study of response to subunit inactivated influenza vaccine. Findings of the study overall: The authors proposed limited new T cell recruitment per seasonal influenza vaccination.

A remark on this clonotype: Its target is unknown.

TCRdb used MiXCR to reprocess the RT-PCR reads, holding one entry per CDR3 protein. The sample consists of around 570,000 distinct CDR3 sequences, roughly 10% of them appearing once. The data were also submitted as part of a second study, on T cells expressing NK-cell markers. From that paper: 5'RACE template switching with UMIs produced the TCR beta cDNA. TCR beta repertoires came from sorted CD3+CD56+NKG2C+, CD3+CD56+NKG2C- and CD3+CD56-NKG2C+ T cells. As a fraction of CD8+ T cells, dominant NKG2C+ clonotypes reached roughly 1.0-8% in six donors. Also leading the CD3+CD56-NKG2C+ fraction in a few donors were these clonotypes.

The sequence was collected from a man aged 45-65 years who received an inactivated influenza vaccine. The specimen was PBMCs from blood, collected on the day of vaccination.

The CDR3 is CASSLESRGSTDTQYF. The CDR3 bases are TGTGCCAGCAGCTTAGAATCCAGAGGAAGCACAGATACGCAGTATTTT. The chain has TRBV7-8 and TRBJ2-3; D unresolved. Germline loops: CDR1 SGHVS, CDR2 FQNEAQ. V was clipped by 1 base and J by 0 bases, with 11 bases between them. The CDR3 totals 16 residues.